This TCR beta chain appears in the sequencing data of a study of blood T cells in healthy people across ages. The CDR3 is made up of 17 amino acids. Unmatched junction bases numbered 10, after V lost 4 bases and J lost 2 bases. Germline CDR1 reads DFQATT; CDR2 reads SNEGSKA (reference sequence). Using a J-beta primer mix together with a sample-barcoded 5' primer, a second PCR was run for about 6 to 12 cycles. Per sample, CDR3-containing paired-end reads numbered at least 3 million. TCRdb called the 5' RACE reads again in MiXCR, with one record for every CDR3 protein. The table records over 600,000 distinct CDR3 sequences, roughly 21% of them present only once.

The J gene is TRBJ1-5, the V gene TRBV20-1; 11 bases map to TRBD1. This clonotype was obtained from a man between 65 and 85 years old in good health. Sequencing input: blood. Here the CDR3 DNA reads TGCAGTGCTATTGAGGACAGGGGGCATATAGGCAATCAGCCCCAGCATTTT. It codes for CSAIEDRGHIGNQPQHF.